A few counts support the clone carrying this T cell receptor beta chain. The entry originates in a study of blood T cells in healthy people across ages. J lost 2 bases, V lost 4 bases, and 2 bases had no gene match. The CDR3 covers 16 residues. Germline values: CDR1 SNHLY, CDR2 FYNNEI. Using a J-beta primer mix together with a sample-barcoded 5' primer, a second PCR was run for about 6 to 12 cycles. Each CDR3 protein is one row after TCRdb ran MiXCR on the 5' RACE reads. The table includes about 1.1 million distinct CDR3 sequences, under 40% detected once. Sequenced: blood. The TCR comes from a young man in good health. The V and J genes are TRBV2 and TRBJ2-1, with 13 bases identical to TRBD2. The CDR3 sequence is CASSGGLAGAYNEQFF. The CDR3 DNA sequence: TGTGCCAGCAGTGGCGGACTAGCGGGGGCCTACAATGAGCAGTTCTTC.